A selection of T cell receptor beta chains follows, all from one sample in a study of shared clonotypes between healthy human individuals. Data came from immunoSEQ multiplex PCR; TCRdb stores just in-frame clones and leaves some out. The profile shows 1,400,000 or so clones, approximately 98.5% of them singletons. Input material: naive CD4+ T cells sorted from blood. These receptors came from a man younger than 40 in good health. Each CDR3 is given with its conserved first and last residue. The D gene is left open where the match is weak. Expanded clones are given a class, and other clones once, few, many or no size at all.

v_call,d_call,clone_size,j_call,cdr3_aa,cdr3_nt
TRBV7-2,NA,few,TRBJ2-7,CASSSSSYEQYF,TGTGCCAGCAGCTCCAGCTCCTACGAGCAGTACTTC
TRBV2,NA,few,TRBJ2-3,CATTPFTDTQYF,TGTGCTACCACCCCGTTCACAGATACGCAGTATTTT
TRBV6-1,NA,once,TRBJ2-2,CASSEAVRGTGELFF,TGTGCCAGCAGTGAAGCTGTCAGGGGAACCGGGGAGCTGTTTTTT
TRBV30,NA,NA,TRBJ1-2,CAWSVRGARFGNYGYTF,TGTGCCTGGAGTGTACGCGGGGCGCGTTTTGGGAACTATGGCTACACCTTC
TRBV4-1,NA,NA,TRBJ2-1,CASSLRDFGSEQFF,TGCGCCAGCAGCCTAAGGGACTTTGGGAGTGAGCAGTTCTTC
TRBV10-3,TRBD1,NA,TRBJ1-2,CAISPGTGPPLGYGYTF,TGTGCCATCAGTCCCGGGACAGGGCCCCCTCTAGGCTATGGCTACACCTTC
TRBV7-9,NA,few,TRBJ2-7,CASSLAAYEQYF,TGTGCCAGCAGCTTAGCAGCCTACGAGCAGTACTTC
TRBV18,TRBD1,NA,TRBJ2-5,CASSPYRGQETQYF,TGTGCCAGCTCACCCTACAGGGGACAAGAGACCCAGTACTTC
TRBV5-1,TRBD2,NA,TRBJ2-7,CASREGLAELYEQYF,TGCGCCAGCAGGGAAGGACTAGCGGAATTATACGAGCAGTACTTC
TRBV18,NA,NA,TRBJ1-4,CASSPLADPNEKLFF,TGTGCCAGCTCACCACTGGCAGACCCTAATGAAAAACTGTTTTTT
TRBV27,NA,NA,TRBJ2-7,CASSLSGRGYEQYF,TGTGCCAGCAGTTTATCGGGCAGGGGATACGAGCAGTACTTC